This T cell receptor (beta chain) is from a study of beta chain features in type 1 diabetes. Study information: Age, gender, cell numbers and subset yield matched between patients and controls.

All of the isolated RNA was reverse transcribed, so expressed TCRB transcripts were sequenced. Only in-frame clones appear in the TCRdb table, and some are missing; sequencing was by immunoSEQ multiplex PCR. The data hold some 160,000 clones, with roughly 10% observed a single time. General observations from the study: In patients and controls equally, PCR might favor templates that are shorter. All four CD4+ subsets from Type 1 diabetes patients carried moderately but significantly shorter TCRB CDR3s.

This clone was seen more than once but under ten times. Antigen unknown. V lost 4 bases to trimming and J lost 3 bases; unmatched junction nucleotides: 3. Germline CDR1 and CDR2: GTSNPN and SVGIG (reference sequence). The CDR3 runs 13 residues. The J gene is TRBJ2-7, the V gene TRBV30, with 10 bases lining up with TRBD2. This TCR was sampled from a woman aged 25 to 39 with type 1 diabetes. The sequencing sample was made of central memory CD4+ T cells from blood. CDR3 nucleotide sequence: TGTGCCTGGACCTCTAGCGGGAGCTACGAGCAGTACTTC. Translated, it gives CAWTSSGSYEQYF.